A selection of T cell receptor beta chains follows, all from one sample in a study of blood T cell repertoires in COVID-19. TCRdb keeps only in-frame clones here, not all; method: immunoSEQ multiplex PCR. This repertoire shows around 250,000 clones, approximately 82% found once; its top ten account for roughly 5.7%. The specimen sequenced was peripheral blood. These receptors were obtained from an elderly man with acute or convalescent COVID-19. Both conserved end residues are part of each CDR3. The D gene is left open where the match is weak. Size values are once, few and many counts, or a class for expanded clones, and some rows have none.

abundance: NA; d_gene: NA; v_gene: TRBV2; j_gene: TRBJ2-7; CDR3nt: TGTGCCAGCAGTGTTCGCAGGGTCTACGAGCAGTACTTC; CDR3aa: CASSVRRVYEQYF
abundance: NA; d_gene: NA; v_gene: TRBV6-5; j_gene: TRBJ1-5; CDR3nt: TGTGCCAGCAGATACAGCCTTAATCAGCCCCAGCATTTT; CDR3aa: CASRYSLNQPQHF
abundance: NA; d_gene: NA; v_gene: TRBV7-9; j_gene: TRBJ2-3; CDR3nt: TGTGCCAGCAGCTTTTTTTCGACAGATACGCAGTATTTT; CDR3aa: CASSFFSTDTQYF
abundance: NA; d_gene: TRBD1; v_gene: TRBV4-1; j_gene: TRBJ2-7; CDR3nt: TGCGCCAGCAGCCAAAGCGGGACAGGGACCTACGAGCAGTACTTC; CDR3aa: CASSQSGTGTYEQYF
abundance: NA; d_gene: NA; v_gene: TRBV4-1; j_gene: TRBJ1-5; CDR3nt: TGCGCCAGCAGCCAAGGCAGGGTTCTATTAAACAATCAGCCCCAGCATTTT; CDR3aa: CASSQGRVLLNNQPQHF
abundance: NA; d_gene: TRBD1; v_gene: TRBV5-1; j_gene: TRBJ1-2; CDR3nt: TGCGCCAGCAGCCCCGACAGGGACGGCTATGGCTACACCTTC; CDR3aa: CASSPDRDGYGYTF
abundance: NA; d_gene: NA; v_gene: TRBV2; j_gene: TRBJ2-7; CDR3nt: TGTGCCAGCAGTGAAGCGCTCGGGGAGCAGTACTTC; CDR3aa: CASSEALGEQYF
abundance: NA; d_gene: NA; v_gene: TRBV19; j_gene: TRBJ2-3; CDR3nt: TGTGCCAGTAGTATACAGGGAGGAACAGATACGCAGTATTTT; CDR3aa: CASSIQGGTDTQYF
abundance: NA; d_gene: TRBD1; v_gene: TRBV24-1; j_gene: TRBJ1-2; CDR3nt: TGTGCCACCAGTGATACAGGGGGCAATGACTATGGCTACACCTTC; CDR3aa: CATSDTGGNDYGYTF
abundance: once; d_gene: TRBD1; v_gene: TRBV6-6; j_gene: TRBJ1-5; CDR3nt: TGTGCCAGCAGCCCGGACAGGGCGCAGCCCCAGCATTTT; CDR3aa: CASSPDRAQPQHF
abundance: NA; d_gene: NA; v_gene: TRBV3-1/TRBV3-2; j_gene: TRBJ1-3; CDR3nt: TGTGCCCAGTTGAGAAACACCATATATTTT; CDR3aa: CAQLRNTIYF
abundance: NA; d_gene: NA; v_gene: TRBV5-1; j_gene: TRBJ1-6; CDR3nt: TGCGCCAGCAGCTTGGGAGGGGGAGATTCACCCCTCCACTTT; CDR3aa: CASSLGGGDSPLHF